This T cell receptor (beta chain) was profiled in a study of cytomegalovirus exposure and HLA in healthy donors (dated by TCRdb to about 2017). As for the study more broadly: In an earlier analysis of approximately 500 of the donors, around 300 Gb of sequence data and 120 million or so unique TCR beta sequences from approximately 180 million T cells were reported. An early release covering about 600 HLA-typed donors comprised about 300 gigabases of sequencing data and roughly 85 million unique TCR sequences. Of the 398 genotyped donors, about 84% fell in the genetic ancestry cluster associated with self-reported Caucasian donors. The study aimed to test whether cataloging public T cell receptors could reveal signatures of past pathogen exposure. The T cell repertoires of 666 subjects were profiled by immunosequencing and related to cytomegalovirus serostatus. Along with the approximately 620-subject first cohort, a separate validation cohort of 120 different subjects was used. The study combined high-throughput TCR immunosequencing, statistical association of individual TCRs with disease status, and machine learning to predict cytomegalovirus infection status. In a later analysis, previously published TCR beta repertoires from about 670 donors were re-analyzed and high-resolution HLA genotyping was added so that TCR occurrence patterns could be studied. The later analysis used no new phenotypic data to find candidate immune exposures, relying instead on TCR beta sequences and their occurrence across donors. To decide whether each TCR beta V gene segment behaved as functional or pseudogenic, an earlier analysis of some 540 of the donors relied on high-throughput TCR beta sequencing. Donor age, sex, ethnicity and CMV serostatus were compiled together with the repertoire data. A later genetic analysis took genome-wide SNP genotypes for about 55% of the 666 donors and used that subset as a discovery cohort. All discovery cohort repertoires had been generated on a single sequencing platform. Class I and class II HLA loci were covered by the typing at four-digit resolution. The number of typed donors differed by locus: about 620-640 for A, B, C, DRB1 and DQB1; some 540 for DQA1; roughly 600 for DPA1; and around 490 for DPB1. Because of strong linkage in the cohort, five DR-DQ haplotypes were treated as single units for association and clustering. Among about 410 genotyped donors of the cohort, an average of roughly 230,000 unique TCR beta nucleotide sequences was sequenced per donor, of which roughly 17% were non-productive. Points the paper makes about the study in general: Compared with the roughly 600-donor mean, donors in an Asian-associated ancestry cluster had fewer N-insertions in productive TCRs, according to a later genetic analysis. In vitro tests confirmed that a few of the cytomegalovirus-associated TCR beta chains recognize cytomegalovirus antigens. The earlier analysis of about 600 of the donors excluded over 15 rarely observed V segments, including chromosome 9 orphons, because counts were too low. The authors suggested that the approach could potentially be extended to other disease states and immunological phenotypes. In this cohort, only TCR beta chains were sequenced, and detectable features were limited by the absence of alpha or paired-chain data. A cluster of highly shared sequence variants was judged likely to represent a technical artifact of the sequencing pipeline. A further reported finding was that TCR beta sequences accurately predicted the HLA-A and HLA-B alleles for most subjects in the first cohort. In a later analysis, several top co-occurrence clusters were reported to appear linked to parvovirus B19, influenza, CMV and Epstein-Barr virus. Because some donors lacked HLA typing at each locus, the association tests relied only on the typed subset. At a false discovery rate of 0.05, a later analysis linked 15,000 to 20,000 TCR beta sequences to specific HLA alleles. Some IMGT-functional V segments, including TRBV6-2 and TRBV6-3, could not be told apart with the 87-base-pair reads, so those segments were excluded. In a later analysis, HLA-associated TCR beta chains were found to be more clonally expanded and to have lower generation probabilities than equally common non-associated chains. Sequencing depth was assumed to be roughly uniform across donors in the presence/absence analyses, though that assumption may not hold. In the study, around 160 TCR beta chains were listed as associated with cytomegalovirus. An association between a missense DCLRE1C variant and V-gene and J-gene trimming of TCR beta chains was found in a later genetic analysis and replicated in an independent cohort. When HLA alleles, especially DR and DQ, strongly co-occurred, attributing TCR associations to individual alleles was difficult. The classifier was reported to diagnose cytomegalovirus status with high specificity and sensitivity in both the original and validation cohorts. According to a later analysis, most CMV-associated TCR beta chains appeared to be HLA-restricted, and the HLA associations seemed to be driven largely by CMV exposure. In a later analysis, TCR association rates were found to vary across HLA loci, with the most associated TCRs seen for DRB1 alleles and the fewest for HLA-C alleles. Most TCR sequences were observed very rarely across donors, whereas some public TCRs were present in many individuals. The only immune exposure information available for the cohort was CMV serostatus. Broadly in line with IMGT annotations, most TCR beta V segments showed up in productive rearrangements about 87% or about 30% of the time in an earlier analysis of roughly 590 of the donors. Linkage disequilibrium might explain the correlated functional status among segregating V segments, but an unknown experimental factor could not be excluded.

In total, approximately 690 healthy bone marrow donors made up the cohort. At the time of sampling, all cohort members were nominally healthy, though unrecorded immune exposures were likely present. The donor tested CMV seropositive and was one of the 289 seropositive cohort members. A peripheral blood sample was provided by each donor, and peripheral blood mononuclear cells were used for TCR beta sequencing. Genomic DNA extraction from the blood cell samples was performed with the Qiagen DNeasy Blood Extraction Kit. Reading the germline V gene gives CDR1 SGHDT and CDR2 YYEEEE. Taken from cysteine to phenylalanine, the CDR3 has 15 residues. Only the CDR3 portion is preserved as DNA: 45 bases, with reading frame beginning at the first base. V loses 3 bases at its end and J loses 7 bases; junction bases beyond the gene matches: 5. On this clone: What antigen it recognizes has not been identified. No much larger clonotype is one base removed from it; base qualities were not supplied.

Receptor amplification or capture employed the immunoSEQ multiplex PCR assay. For the multiplex PCR, a mixture combining 60 forward primers for TCR Vbeta segments and 13 reverse primers for TCR Jbeta segments was used. The CDR3 region of rearranged TCR beta genes was amplified from genomic DNA by a multiplex PCR assay. On the Illumina HiSeq System, the amplified TCR beta libraries were sequenced as 87-base-pair reads. Processing in the source paper ran as follows. In a later analysis, about 80 million unique TCR beta chains were counted across the roughly 670 repertoires, and roughly 10 million of these chains were shared by at least two donors. Raw reads were error-corrected and collapsed into unique sequences by a nearest-neighbor algorithm in which closely related sequences were merged to remove PCR and sequencing errors. V, D and J gene segments were assigned by aligning CDR3 sequences to IMGT reference sequences. For a sequence to be retained, a match of at least six nucleotides was required to both a V gene segment and a J gene segment. Rearrangements were classified as productive when the CDR3 lacked stop codons and remained in frame with V and J, and all other rearrangements were classified as non-productive. Following IMGT convention, CDR3 was defined as the stretch from the second conserved V-encoded cysteine up to the conserved J-encoded phenylalanine. In an earlier analysis of around 570 of the donors, sequences lacking an unambiguous match to a single V gene segment were excluded. In an earlier analysis of some 590 of the donors, V segments were called functional above 56.7% productive rearrangements and were called segregating when the between-donor standard deviation exceeded 5%. To diagnose cytomegalovirus status from the catalog of TCR beta chain sequences, a statistical classification framework was built. A later analysis assigned V and J genes by comparing TCR nucleotide sequences with IMGT/GENE-DB human TR gene sequences. The TCRdist pipeline was used in a later analysis to assign CDR3 sequences and most-parsimonious VDJ recombination scenarios. A later analysis defined each TCR beta chain by its CDR3 amino acid sequence plus V-gene family, and excluded reads lacking a unique V-gene family. A later analysis removed roughly 590 highly shared, low-generation-probability nucleotide sequences to deal with suspected cross-contamination and a sequencing artifact. For each public chain, a later analysis derived a clonal expansion index from normalized ranks of inferred template counts within each repertoire. In a later analysis, generation probabilities were computed using a VDJ recombination model fitted to out-of-frame rearrangements, and the results were checked against IGoR. In a later analysis, hypergeometric tests were used to score TCR-TCR, TCR-HLA and TCR-CMV co-occurrence, with a repertoire-size bias correction applied to TCR pairs. In a later analysis, false discovery rates were estimated by permuting HLA or CMV assignments 20 times. In a later analysis, co-occurring TCRs were grouped with DBSCAN, and TCRdist sequence similarity was added when clustering was performed within HLA-allele-positive subsets. Co-occurrence clustering excluded repertoires with fewer than 30,000 or more than 120,000 public chains, plus five with anomalous nucleotide sharing. The clones in this table, taken by TCRdb from immuneACCESS, are in-frame only. Not every clone is retained; where verified, under half of the shortfall comes from an unresolved V gene, and the cause of the rest is unknown. The DNA gave D and trimming, while V, J and clone size come from that table. Recorded for this sample are fewer than 200,000 clones; about 85% of them occurred a single time. Together, the top ten hold around 2.1% of the sample.

The sample was PBMCs. The sequence derives from a man younger than 35 in good health and CMV-seropositive. The receptor chain draws on TRBV5-6 and TRBJ2-1, with 12 bases matching TRBD2. The CDR3 here reads CASSWRLAGVNEQFF. The DNA sequence is as follows: TGTGCCAGCAGCTGGCGACTAGCGGGGGTGAATGAGCAGTTCTTC.